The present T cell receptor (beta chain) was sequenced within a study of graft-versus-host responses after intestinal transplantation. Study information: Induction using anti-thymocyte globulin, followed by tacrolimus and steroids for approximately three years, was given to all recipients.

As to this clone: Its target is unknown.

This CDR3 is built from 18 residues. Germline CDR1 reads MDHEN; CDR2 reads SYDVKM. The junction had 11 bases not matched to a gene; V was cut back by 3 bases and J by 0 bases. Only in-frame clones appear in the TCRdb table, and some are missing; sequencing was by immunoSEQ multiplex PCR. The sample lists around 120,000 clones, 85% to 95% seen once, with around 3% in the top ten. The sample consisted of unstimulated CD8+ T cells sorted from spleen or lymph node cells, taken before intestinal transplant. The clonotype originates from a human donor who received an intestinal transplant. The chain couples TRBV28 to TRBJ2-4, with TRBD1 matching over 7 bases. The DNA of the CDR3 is TGTGCCAGCAGTTTTCTACTTTACAGGGGCCTAGCCAAAAACATTCAGTACTTC. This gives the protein CASSFLLYRGLAKNIQYF.